The 15 T cell receptor beta chains reported below all come from one sample, sequenced in a study of control samples from healthy donors and cancer patients. Sequenced by immunoSEQ multiplex PCR; TCRdb stores in-frame clones only, minus some. The data contain around 120,000 clones, 85% to 95% of them seen just once; the ten biggest clones take up less than 4%. The sequenced sample consisted of blood. These receptors were taken from a man aged 25-40 years in good health.

The gene calls are TRBV29-1 and TRBJ2-3; 12 bases align to TRBD2. This CDR3 is built from 20 residues. Germline V gives CDR1 SQVTM, CDR2 ANQGSEA. Losses at the gene ends were 0 bases for V and 2 bases for J; bases not matched to a gene: 15. CDR3 protein: CSVEDLRLAGALPSTDTQYF. DNA for the CDR3: TGCAGCGTTGAAGATCTTCGACTAGCGGGGGCCCTGCCCTCCACAGATACGCAGTATTTT.

This chain connects TRBV4-3 to TRBJ2-7, with 8 bases aligning to TRBD2. Germline assignment: CDR1 LGHNA and CDR2 YSLEER. The CDR3 extends over 18 amino acids. The J segment lost 0 bases and the V segment lost 5 bases, leaving 15 bases of the junction unmatched. The CDR3 DNA reads TGCGCCAGCAGCTCCCGGGTAGCGGGGTTGGGGAGCTCCTACGAGCAGTACTTC. Amino acid sequence: CASSSRVAGLGSSYEQYF.

V usage is TRBV19 and J usage is TRBJ1-1; the match to TRBD1 covers 7 bases. Germline-derived CDR1 and CDR2 are LNHDA and SQIVND (reference sequence). This CDR3 region has 13 residues. J gave up 3 bases and V 3 bases, and 1 base lay outside the gene matches. The CDR3: CASSMGQYTEAFF. DNA of the CDR3: TGTGCCAGTAGTATGGGACAGTACACTGAAGCTTTCTTT.

The rearrangement links TRBV18 to TRBJ1-3; D remains unclear. The germline gives CDR1 KGHSH, CDR2 LQKENI. The length of the CDR3 is 16 residues. The V and J ends lost 3 bases and 0 bases respectively, with 12 bases between them. CDR3 sequence reads: CASSPNNRGSGNTIYF. The CDR3 DNA sequence: TGTGCCAGCTCACCCAACAACCGGGGCTCTGGAAACACCATATATTTT.

The chain has TRBV7-9 and TRBJ2-1; no reliable D call. V was pared by 1 base and J by 5 bases, with 12 bases between. Germline V gives CDR1 SEHNR, CDR2 FQNEAQ (reference sequence). CDR3 length: 15 amino acids. The CDR3, as DNA: TGTGCCAGCAGCTTAGGGTTCGGGTGGGACAATGAGCAGTTCTTC. This codes for CASSLGFGWDNEQFF.

The chain has TRBV5-6 and TRBJ1-3, with TRBD1 identical over 7 bases. Trimming at V came to 3 bases and at J to 6 bases, leaving 9 bases not matched to a gene. CDR3 length: 15 amino acids. Germline values: CDR1 SGHDT, CDR2 YYEEEE. CDR3 region: CASSSTQGGLNTIYF. The CDR3, as DNA: TGTGCCAGCAGCTCCACCCAGGGGGGATTAAACACCATATATTTT.

The chain couples TRBV11-2 to TRBJ1-2; D unclear. V shed 2 bases and J shed 8 bases, with 9 bases lying between them. Germline loops: CDR1 SGHAT, CDR2 FQNNGV. The length of the CDR3 is 12 residues. The CDR3 DNA reads as TGTGCCAGCAGCTTAAGAGGGTACGGCTACACCTTC. As protein: CASSLRGYGYTF.

This sequence joins TRBV30 and TRBJ2-7; D is unresolved. The CDR3 has 12 residues. V lost 0 bases and J lost 3, with 6 bases in between. Germline-derived CDR1 and CDR2 are GTSNPN and SVGIG (reference sequence). The CDR3 is CAWSVNSYEQYF. The CDR3 DNA reads TGTGCCTGGAGTGTAAACAGCTACGAGCAGTACTTC.

This chain uses TRBV18 with TRBJ1-5; possible D gene TRBD1, 6 bases. Trimming pared 6 bases from V and 5 bases from J, leaving 14 bases between. CDR1 KGHSH and CDR2 LQKENI come from the germline V gene. This CDR3 comprises 14 residues. The CDR3 here is CASSPGTQYQPQHF. The CDR3 DNA follows: TGTGCCAGCTCCCCCGGGACACAATATCAGCCCCAGCATTTT.

The chain is built from TRBV5-1 and TRBJ2-3, with a tentative D call TRBD2 (6 bases). The CDR3 is 13 amino acids. The V gene's germline CDR1 is SGHRS and CDR2 YFSETQ. Trimming removed 5 bases from V and 6 bases from J, with 13 bases in between. The CDR3 sequence is CASSSRDSDTQYF. CDR3 in DNA: TGCGCCAGCAGTTCCCGGGACTCCGATACGCAGTATTTT.

J is TRBJ2-7 and V is TRBV11-2; D is unclear. CDR1 and CDR2 from the germline V gene are SGHAT and FQNNGV. This CDR3 spans 12 amino acids. Trimming left V 0 bases short and J 3 bases short, with 3 bases between. The CDR3 is CASSLEYYEQYF. The CDR3 DNA sequence: TGTGCCAGCAGCTTAGAATACTACGAGCAGTACTTC.

The chain couples TRBV2 to TRBJ2-2; 11 positions agree with TRBD1. The CDR3 runs to 15 residues. Losses at the gene ends were 6 bases for V and 4 bases for J; bases not matched to a gene: 4. CDR1 SNHLY and CDR2 FYNNEI come from the germline V gene. The CDR3 sequence: CASRPGTGGTGELFF. In DNA, the CDR3 is TGTGCCAGCAGGCCCGGGACAGGGGGCACCGGGGAGCTGTTTTTT.

This sequence joins TRBV25-1 and TRBJ1-2; D not resolved. Trimming shortened V by 5 bases and J by 4 bases, and 5 bases separated the two germline ends. Germline values: CDR1 MGHDK, CDR2 SYGVNS. CDR3 length: 11 amino acids. CDR3 in DNA: TGTGCCAGCAGTCAACTCTATGGCTACACCTTC. This gives the protein CASSQLYGYTF.

The chain has TRBV12-3 or TRBV12-4 and TRBJ1-5; D is ambiguous. Deletions cut 7 bases from V and 5 bases from J, with 12 bases between. This CDR3 spans 13 amino acids. As DNA, the CDR3 is TGTGCCAGCATGCGGGATGGAGATCAGCCCCAGCATTTT. Protein product: CASMRDGDQPQHF.

This clone was observed a single time. The rearrangement joins TRBV13 to TRBJ2-1, with a possible D match to TRBD1 (6 bases). Trimming took 5 bases from V and 0 from J, leaving 17 bases between them. CDR3 size: 17 residues. The V gene's germline CDR1 is PRHDT and CDR2 FYEKMQ (reference sequence). CDR3 DNA: TGTGCCAGCAGCGTCGCCACAGGGAAATTCTCCTACAATGAGCAGTTCTTC. It codes for CASSVATGKFSYNEQFF.